What follows describes a single TCR beta chain. The antigen is not known. The entry originates in a study of yellow fever vaccine responses in identical twins. Study-level results: Reportedly, the response of twins' T cells to the vaccine seemed partly convergent, partly personalized.

The V and J ends lost 4 bases and 3 bases, in that order; junction bases with no gene match: 5. Germline lookup yields CDR1 ENHRY and CDR2 SYGVKD. The CDR3 covers 14 residues. Using its own MiXCR run on the RT-PCR reads, TCRdb lists one record per CDR3 protein. The data hold approximately 2,800 distinct CDR3 sequences, with around 90% observed a single time. This specimen consisted of T cells from blood (PBMCs), unsorted or a sorted subset (not recorded which), obtained before or after yellow fever vaccination (not recorded which). V is TRBV10-3 and J is TRBJ2-7; 8 bases are a match to TRBD2. The TCR comes from a female donor who received the yellow fever vaccine. The CDR3 here is CAISAGTSIYEQYF. In nucleotides, the CDR3 is TGTGCCATCAGTGCCGGGACTAGTATCTACGAGCAGTACTTC.